This T cell receptor beta chain was captured in a study of CD8 T cells in Susac syndrome (dated by TCRdb to between 2018 and 2020). Background for the entire study: The study used repertoire sequencing to test whether antigen drove CD8+ T cell activation and differentiation in Susac syndrome. Clonality of the CD8+ T cell repertoire was compared between over 10 healthy donors, about 14 Susac syndrome patients and some 15 multiple sclerosis patients. Paper-wide results and their limitations: The study acknowledged that relatively few individuals were included in the TCR sequencing and HLA analysis.

Points on this clonotype: The clone's antigen remains unknown. Base qualities are not provided; no much larger clone lies one nucleotide away.

Spanning cysteine to phenylalanine, the CDR3 consists of 15 amino acids. Only the CDR3 portion is preserved as DNA: 45 bases, with reading frame beginning at the first base. The germline V gene encodes CDR1 LNHNV and CDR2 YYDKDF (reference sequence). V sheds 5 bases and J sheds 4 bases, leaving 17 bases between their ends. High-throughput TCR beta sequencing profiled peripheral blood CD8+ and CD4+ T cells from healthy donors, Susac syndrome patients and multiple sclerosis patients. Treatment-naive patients with stable or active relapsing-remitting disease fulfilling revised McDonald criteria were used as multiple sclerosis controls. Bulk CD8+ and CD4+ T cells were purified by magnetic negative isolation, whereas CD8+ TEMRA cells were enriched by FACS. Blood was collected in EDTA tubes and processed within 24 hours, with PBMCs isolated through density gradient centrifugation. PBMCs destined for TCR sequencing were cryopreserved in liquid nitrogen and later thawed in a 37 °C water bath. A purity of at least 90% was achieved for sorted or isolated CD4+, CD8+ and CD8+ TEMRA cells.

RNA was extracted using the RNeasy kit, and about 0.45 to 1 ug of the RNA was reverse transcribed with random hexamers. TCR beta CDR3 regions were amplified with the immunoSEQ multiplex PCR assay covering 54 Vbeta and 13 Jbeta segments. Bias from PCR amplification was corrected by using a synthetic template baseline for primer optimization and for computational correction. Concerning the study's data processing: Reads were annotated to V, D and J genes per IMGT and analyzed with immunoSEQ Analyzer, keeping only productive sequences. Clonality was calculated as one minus the Shannon entropy normalized by log2 of the number of productive unique sequences. For each patient and control, public and private clones were evaluated within the 100 most prevalent clones. Clones were defined as Susac-specific when absent from the healthy and MS cohorts, from approximately 970 published viral clones and from other ImmuneACCESS disease sequences. TCRdb cleaned the public reads at Q25 with fastp, built clones with MiXCR and kept in-frame beta chains. Each record represents a unique CDR3 protein, reported with the most common genes and DNA among its rows. Clone size and V and J calls follow TCRdb, not the original study. For this sample there are 150,000 or so distinct CDR3 sequences; about 94% appear just once. The ten top clones hold just over 0.2% of the sample.

The clonotype comes from a human donor with multiple sclerosis. Rearrangement joined TRBV15 to TRBJ1-2; 5 matching bases give a weak D call of TRBD1. The sample taken for sequencing was CD8+ T cells from PBMCs. For the CDR3, the sequence is CATSGTETAVYGYTF. The DNA reads TGTGCCACCAGCGGCACGGAGACAGCCGTCTATGGCTACACCTTC.